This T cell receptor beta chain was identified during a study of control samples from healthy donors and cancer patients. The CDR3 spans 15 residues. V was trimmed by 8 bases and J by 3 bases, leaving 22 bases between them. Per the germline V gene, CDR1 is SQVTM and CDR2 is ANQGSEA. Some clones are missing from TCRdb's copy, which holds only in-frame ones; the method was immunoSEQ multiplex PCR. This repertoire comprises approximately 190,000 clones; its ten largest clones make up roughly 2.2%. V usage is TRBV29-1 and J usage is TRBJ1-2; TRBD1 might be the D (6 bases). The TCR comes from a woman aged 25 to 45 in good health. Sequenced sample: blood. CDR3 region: CSFEPRDKIYYGYTF. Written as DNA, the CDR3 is TGCAGCTTCGAACCCCGGGACAAGATTTACTATGGCTACACCTTC. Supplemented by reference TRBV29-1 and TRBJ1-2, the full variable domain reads SAVISQKPSRDICQRGTSLTIQCQVDSQVTMMFWYRQQPGQSLTLIATANQGSEATYESGFVIDKFPISRPNLTFSTLTVSNMSPEDSSIYLCSFEPRDKIYYGYTFGSGTRLTVV.